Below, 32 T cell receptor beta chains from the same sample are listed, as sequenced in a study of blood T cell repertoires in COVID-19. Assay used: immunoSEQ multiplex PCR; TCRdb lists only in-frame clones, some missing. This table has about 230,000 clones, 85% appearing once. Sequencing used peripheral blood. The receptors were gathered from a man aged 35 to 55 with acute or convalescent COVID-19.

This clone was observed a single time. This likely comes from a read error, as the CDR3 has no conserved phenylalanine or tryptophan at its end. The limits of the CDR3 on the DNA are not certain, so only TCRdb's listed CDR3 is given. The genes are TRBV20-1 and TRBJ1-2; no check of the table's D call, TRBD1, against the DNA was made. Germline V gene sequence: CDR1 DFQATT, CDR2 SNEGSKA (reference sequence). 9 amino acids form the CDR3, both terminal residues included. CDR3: CSARAGIPL.

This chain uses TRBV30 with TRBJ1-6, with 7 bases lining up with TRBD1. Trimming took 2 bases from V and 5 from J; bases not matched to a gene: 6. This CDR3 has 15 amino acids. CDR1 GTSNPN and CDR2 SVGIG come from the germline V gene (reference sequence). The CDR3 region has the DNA TGTGCCTGGAGTCGGGACAGAGATAATAATTCACCCCTCCACTTT. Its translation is CAWSRDRDNNSPLHF.

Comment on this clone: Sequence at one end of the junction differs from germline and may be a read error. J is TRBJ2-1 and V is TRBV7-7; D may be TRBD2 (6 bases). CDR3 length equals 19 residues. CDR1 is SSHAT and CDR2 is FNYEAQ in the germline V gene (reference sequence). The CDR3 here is CASSFLRLQHGGGYNEQFF. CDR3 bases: TGTGCTAGCAGCTTCCTCCGGTTGCAGCACGGGGGAGGATACAATGAGCAGTTCTTC.

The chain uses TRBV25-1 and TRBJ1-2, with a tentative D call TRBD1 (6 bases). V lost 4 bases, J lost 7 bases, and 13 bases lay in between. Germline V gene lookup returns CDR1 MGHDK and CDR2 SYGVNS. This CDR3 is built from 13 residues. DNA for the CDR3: TGTGCCAGCAGTGCAGGGGTTATAGGTGGCTACACCTTC. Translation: CASSAGVIGGYTF.

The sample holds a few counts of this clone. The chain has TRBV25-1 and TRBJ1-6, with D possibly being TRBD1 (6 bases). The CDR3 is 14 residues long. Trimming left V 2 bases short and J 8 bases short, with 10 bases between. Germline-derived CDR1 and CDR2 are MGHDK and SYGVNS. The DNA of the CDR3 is TGTGCCAGCAGTGAAGGGGGCGGGTATTCACCCCTCCACTTT. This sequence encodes CASSEGGGYSPLHF.

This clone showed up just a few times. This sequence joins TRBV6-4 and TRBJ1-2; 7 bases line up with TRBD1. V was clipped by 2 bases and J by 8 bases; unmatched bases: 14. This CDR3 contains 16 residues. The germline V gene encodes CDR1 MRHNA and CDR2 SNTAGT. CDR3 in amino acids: CASSDQRRQGIEGYTF. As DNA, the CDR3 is TGTGCCAGCAGTGACCAGAGAAGACAGGGAATAGAAGGCTACACCTTC.

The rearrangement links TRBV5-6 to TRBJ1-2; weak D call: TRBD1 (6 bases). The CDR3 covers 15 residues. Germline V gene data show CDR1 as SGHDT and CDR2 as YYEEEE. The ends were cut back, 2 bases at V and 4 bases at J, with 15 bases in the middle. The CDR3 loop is CASSLEQGGGYGYTF. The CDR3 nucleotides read TGTGCCAGCAGCTTAGAACAGGGTGGTGGCTATGGCTACACCTTC.

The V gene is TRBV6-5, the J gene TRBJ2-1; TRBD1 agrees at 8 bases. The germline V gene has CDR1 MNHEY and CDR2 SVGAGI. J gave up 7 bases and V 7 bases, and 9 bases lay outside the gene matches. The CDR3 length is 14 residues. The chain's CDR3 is CASNRGASGNEQFF. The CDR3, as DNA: TGTGCCAGCAACAGGGGGGCATCCGGGAATGAGCAGTTCTTC.

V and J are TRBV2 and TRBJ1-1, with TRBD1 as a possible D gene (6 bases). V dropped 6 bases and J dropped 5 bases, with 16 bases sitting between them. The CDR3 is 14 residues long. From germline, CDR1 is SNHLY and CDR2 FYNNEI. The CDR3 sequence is CASRLRGGRTEAFF. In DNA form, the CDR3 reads TGTGCCAGCAGACTCCGGGGGGGCCGAACTGAAGCTTTCTTT.

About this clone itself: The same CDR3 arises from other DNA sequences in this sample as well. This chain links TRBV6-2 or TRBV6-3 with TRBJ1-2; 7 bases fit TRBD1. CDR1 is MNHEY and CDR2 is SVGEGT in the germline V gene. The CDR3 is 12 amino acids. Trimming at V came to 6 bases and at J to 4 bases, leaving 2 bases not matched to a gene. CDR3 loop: CASSPGGYGYTF. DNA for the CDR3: TGTGCCAGCAGCCCAGGGGGCTATGGCTACACCTTC.

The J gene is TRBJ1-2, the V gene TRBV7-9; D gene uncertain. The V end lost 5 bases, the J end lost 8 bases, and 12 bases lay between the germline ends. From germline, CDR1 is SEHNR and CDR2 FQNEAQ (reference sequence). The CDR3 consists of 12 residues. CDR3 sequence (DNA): TGTGCCAGCAGCCCGCAACTCTTGGGCTACACCTTC. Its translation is CASSPQLLGYTF.

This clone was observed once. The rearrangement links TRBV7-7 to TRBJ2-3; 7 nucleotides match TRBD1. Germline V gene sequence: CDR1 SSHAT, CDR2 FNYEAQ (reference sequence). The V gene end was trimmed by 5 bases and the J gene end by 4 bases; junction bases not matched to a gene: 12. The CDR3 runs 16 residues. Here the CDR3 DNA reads TGTGCCAGCAGCCCAATACAGGGGCCGAACCCAGATACGCAGTATTTT. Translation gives CASSPIQGPNPDTQYF. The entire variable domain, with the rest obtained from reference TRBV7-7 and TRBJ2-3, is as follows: GAGVSQSPRYKVTKRGQDVTLRCDPISSHATLYWYQQALGQGPEFLTYFNYEAQPDKSGLPSDRFSAERPEGSISTLTIQRTEQRDSAMYRCASSPIQGPNPDTQYFGPGTRLTVL.

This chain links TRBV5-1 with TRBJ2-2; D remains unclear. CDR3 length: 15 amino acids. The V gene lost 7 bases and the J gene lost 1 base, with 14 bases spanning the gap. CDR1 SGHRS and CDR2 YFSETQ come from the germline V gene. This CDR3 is CASGLMTGNTGELFF. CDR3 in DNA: TGCGCCAGCGGGCTTATGACCGGGAACACCGGGGAGCTGTTTTTT.

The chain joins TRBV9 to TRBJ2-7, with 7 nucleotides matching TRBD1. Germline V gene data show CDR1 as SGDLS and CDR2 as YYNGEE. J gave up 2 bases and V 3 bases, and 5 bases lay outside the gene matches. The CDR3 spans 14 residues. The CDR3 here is CASSAKGGAYEQYF. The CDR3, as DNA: TGTGCCAGCAGCGCCAAAGGGGGCGCCTACGAGCAGTACTTC. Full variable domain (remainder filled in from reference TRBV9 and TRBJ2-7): DSGVTQTPKHLITATGQRVTLRCSPRSGDLSVYWYQQSLDQGLQFLIQYYNGEERAKGNILERFSAQQFPDLHSELNLSSLELGDSALYFCASSAKGGAYEQYFGPGTRLTVT.

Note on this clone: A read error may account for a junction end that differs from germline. CDR3 in amino acids: CASSKARTGAGSPLHF. The CDR3 DNA reads as TGTGCCAGCAGTAAAGCCAGGACAGGGGCAGGGTCACCCCTCCACTTT. This chain uses TRBV6-1 with TRBJ1-6; TRBD1 matches at 9 bases. The CDR3 loop spans 16 amino acids. Germline CDR1 is MNHNS and CDR2 is SASEGT.

The chain's CDR3 is CASSPPPDRGLVNYGYTF. CDR3 nucleotides: TGTGCCAGCAGCCCCCCCCCTGACAGGGGGCTTGTAAACTATGGCTACACCTTC. V gene TRBV7-8 combines with J gene TRBJ1-2, with 10 bases identical to TRBD1. CDR1 is SGHVS, CDR2 FQNEAQ, per germline. After removal of 5 bases from V and 2 bases from J, the junction contained 14 bases not matched to a gene. The CDR3 consists of 18 residues.

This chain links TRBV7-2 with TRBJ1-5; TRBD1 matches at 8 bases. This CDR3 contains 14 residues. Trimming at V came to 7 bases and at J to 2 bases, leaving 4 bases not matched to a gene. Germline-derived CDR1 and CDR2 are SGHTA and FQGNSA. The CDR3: CASTQGQGNQPQHF. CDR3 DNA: TGTGCCAGCACTCAGGGACAGGGCAATCAGCCCCAGCATTTT. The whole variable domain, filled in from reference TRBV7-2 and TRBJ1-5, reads GAGVSQSPSNKVTEKGKDVELRCDPISGHTALYWYRQSLGQGLEFLIYFQGNSAPDKSGLPSDRFSAERTGGSVSTLTIQRTQQEDSAVYLCASTQGQGNQPQHFGDGTRLSIL.

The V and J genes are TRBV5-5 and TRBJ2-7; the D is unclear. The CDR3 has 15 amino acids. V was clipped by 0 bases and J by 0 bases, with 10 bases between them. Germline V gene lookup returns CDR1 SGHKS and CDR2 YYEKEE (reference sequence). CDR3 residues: CASSLGPLRSYEQYF. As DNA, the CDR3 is TGTGCCAGCAGCTTGGGGCCCCTCCGCTCCTACGAGCAGTACTTC.

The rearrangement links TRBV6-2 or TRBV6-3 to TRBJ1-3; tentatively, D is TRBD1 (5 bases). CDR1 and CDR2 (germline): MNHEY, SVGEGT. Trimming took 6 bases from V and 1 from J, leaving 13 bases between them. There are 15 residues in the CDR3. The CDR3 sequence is CASSPYRPSGNTIYF. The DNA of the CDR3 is TGTGCCAGCAGCCCGTACAGGCCTTCTGGAAACACCATATATTTT.

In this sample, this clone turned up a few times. The CDR3 DNA reads as TGTGCCAGCAGTTCAGGGCGTTCTAGCAATCAGCCCCAGCATTTT. Its translation: CASSSGRSSNQPQHF. V is TRBV2 and J is TRBJ1-5; a possible D gene is TRBD1 (5 bases). This CDR3 contains 15 residues. The germline V gene encodes CDR1 SNHLY and CDR2 FYNNEI. The V end lost 5 bases, the J end lost 0 bases, and 11 bases lay between the germline ends.

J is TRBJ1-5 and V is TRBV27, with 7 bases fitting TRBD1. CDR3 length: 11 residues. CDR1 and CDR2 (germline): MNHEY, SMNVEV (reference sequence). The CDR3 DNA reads TGTGCTAACAGGGGAGGTCAGCCCCAGCATTTT. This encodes CANRGGQPQHF.

The CDR3 region is CASSREVNTEAFF. CDR3 nucleotides: TGTGCCAGCTCTCGAGAGGTGAACACTGAAGCTTTCTTT. The chain couples TRBV18 to TRBJ1-1; D not certain. Germline CDR1 is KGHSH and CDR2 is LQKENI. The V and J ends lost 6 bases and 0 bases respectively, with 8 bases between them. The CDR3 runs 13 residues.

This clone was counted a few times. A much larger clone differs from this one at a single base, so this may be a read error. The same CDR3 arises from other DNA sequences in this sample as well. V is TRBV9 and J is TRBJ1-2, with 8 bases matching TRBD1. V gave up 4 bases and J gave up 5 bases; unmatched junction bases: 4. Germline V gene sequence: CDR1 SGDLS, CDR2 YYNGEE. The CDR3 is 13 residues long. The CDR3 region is CASSPDREYGYTF. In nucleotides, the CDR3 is TGTGCCAGCAGCCCGGACAGGGAGTATGGCTACACCTTC.

CDR3 nucleotides: TGTGCCAGCAGTTTGTCACCTACAGGGGCAACTAATGAAAAACTGTTTTTT. The encoded protein is CASSLSPTGATNEKLFF. J is TRBJ1-4 and V is TRBV27, with TRBD1 matching 7 bases. The CDR3 is made up of 17 amino acids. Germline values: CDR1 MNHEY, CDR2 SMNVEV (reference sequence). The V and J ends lost 3 bases and 0 bases, in that order; junction bases with no gene match: 7. Drawing the rest from reference TRBV27 and TRBJ1-4, the complete variable domain is EAQVTQNPRYLITVTGKKLTVTCSQNMNHEYMSWYRQDPGLGLRQIYYSMNVEVTDKGDVPEGYKVSRKEKRNFPLILESPSPNQTSLYFCASSLSPTGATNEKLFFGSGTQLSVL.

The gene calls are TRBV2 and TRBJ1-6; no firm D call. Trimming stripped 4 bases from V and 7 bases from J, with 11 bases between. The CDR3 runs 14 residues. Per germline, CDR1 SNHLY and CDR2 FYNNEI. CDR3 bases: TGTGCCAGCAGTGGGGCGGGGATGAATTCACCCCTCCACTTT. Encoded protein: CASSGAGMNSPLHF. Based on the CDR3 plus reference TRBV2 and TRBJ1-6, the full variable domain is EPEVTQTPSHQVTQMGQEVILRCVPISNHLYFYWYRQILGQKVEFLVSFYNNEISEKSEIFDDQFSVERPDGSNFTLKIRSTKLEDSAMYFCASSGAGMNSPLHFGNGTRLTVT.

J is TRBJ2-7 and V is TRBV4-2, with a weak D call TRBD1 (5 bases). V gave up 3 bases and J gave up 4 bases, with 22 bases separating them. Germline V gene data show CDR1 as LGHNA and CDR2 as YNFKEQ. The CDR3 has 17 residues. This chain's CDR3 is CASSQGPWGRILYEQYF. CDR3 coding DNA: TGTGCCAGCAGCCAGGGTCCATGGGGCAGGATACTTTACGAGCAGTACTTC.

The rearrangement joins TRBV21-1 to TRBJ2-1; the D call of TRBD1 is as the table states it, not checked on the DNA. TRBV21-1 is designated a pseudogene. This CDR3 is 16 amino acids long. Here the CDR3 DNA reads TGTGCCAGCAGCACCCGACAGACCTCTGGGTTGAATGAGCAGTTCTTC. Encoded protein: CASSTRQTSGLNEQFF.

Written as DNA, the CDR3 is TGTGCCACGAGGGACAGGGGGCGAACAGATACGCAGTATTTT. Translating it yields CATRDRGRTDTQYF. This rearrangement joins TRBV19 to TRBJ2-3, with 12 bases aligning to TRBD1. The CDR3 sequence is 14 residues long. With V trimmed by 10 bases and J by 3 bases, 5 bases remained unmatched. Germline V gene lookup returns CDR1 LNHDA and CDR2 SQIVND (reference sequence).

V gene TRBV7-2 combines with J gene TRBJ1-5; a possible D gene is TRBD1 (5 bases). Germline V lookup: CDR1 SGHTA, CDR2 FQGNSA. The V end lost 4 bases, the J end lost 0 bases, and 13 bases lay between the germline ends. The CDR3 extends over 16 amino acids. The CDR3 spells CASSSMGGGSNQPQHF. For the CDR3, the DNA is TGTGCCAGCAGCTCCATGGGGGGAGGTAGCAATCAGCCCCAGCATTTT.

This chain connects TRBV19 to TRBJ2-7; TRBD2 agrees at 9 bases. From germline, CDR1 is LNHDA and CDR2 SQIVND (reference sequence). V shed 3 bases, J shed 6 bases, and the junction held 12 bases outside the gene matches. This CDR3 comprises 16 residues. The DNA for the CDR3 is TGTGCCAGTAGTATGGTCCGGCTAGCGGGGCGTTGCGAGCAGTACTTC. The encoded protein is CASSMVRLAGRCEQYF.

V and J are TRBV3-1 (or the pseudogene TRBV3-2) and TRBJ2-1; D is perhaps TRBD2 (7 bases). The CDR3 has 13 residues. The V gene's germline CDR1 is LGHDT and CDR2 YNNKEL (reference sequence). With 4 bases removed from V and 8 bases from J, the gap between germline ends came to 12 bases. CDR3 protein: CASSRGGQDEQFF. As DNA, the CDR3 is TGTGCCAGCAGCCGGGGGGGGCAGGATGAGCAGTTCTTC.

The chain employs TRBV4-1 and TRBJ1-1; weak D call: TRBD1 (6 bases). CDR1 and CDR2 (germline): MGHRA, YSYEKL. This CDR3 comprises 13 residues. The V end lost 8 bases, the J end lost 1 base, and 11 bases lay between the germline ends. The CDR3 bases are TGCGCCAGCCGGGACACCCAGAACACTGAAGCTTTCTTT. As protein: CASRDTQNTEAFF.